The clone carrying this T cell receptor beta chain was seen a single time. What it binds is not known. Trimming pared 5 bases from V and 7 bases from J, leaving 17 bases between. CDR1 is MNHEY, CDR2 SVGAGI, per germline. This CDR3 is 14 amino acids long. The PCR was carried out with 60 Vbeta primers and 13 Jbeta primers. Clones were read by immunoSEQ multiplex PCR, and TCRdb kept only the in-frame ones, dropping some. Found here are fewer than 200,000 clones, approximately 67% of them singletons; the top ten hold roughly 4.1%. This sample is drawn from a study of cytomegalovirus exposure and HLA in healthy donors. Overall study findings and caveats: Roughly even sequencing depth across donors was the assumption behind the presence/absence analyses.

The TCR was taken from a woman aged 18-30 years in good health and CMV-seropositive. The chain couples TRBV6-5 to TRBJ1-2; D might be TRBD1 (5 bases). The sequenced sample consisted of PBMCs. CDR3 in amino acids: CASSPSGGDVGYTF. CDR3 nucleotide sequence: TGTGCCAGCAGTCCCTCGGGGGGGGATGTTGGCTACACCTTC.